The 30 T cell receptor beta chains below were found in one sample sequenced in a study of blood T cell repertoires in COVID-19. The repertoire was sequenced with immunoSEQ multiplex PCR; TCRdb's copy has only in-frame clones and lacks some. The sample holds approximately 150,000 clones, about 81% seen once. Sequences were obtained from peripheral blood. The receptors were sampled from a man in his 60s with active or convalescent COVID-19.

There are a few counts of this clone. J is TRBJ2-7 and V is TRBV27, with a tentative D call TRBD2 (5 bases). The V end lost 6 bases, the J end lost 4 bases, and 10 bases lay between the germline ends. Germline V gives CDR1 MNHEY, CDR2 SMNVEV (reference sequence). The CDR3 consists of 12 residues. The CDR3 here is CASSGLAYEQYF. The CDR3 DNA reads as TGTGCCAGCAGCGGACTTGCATACGAGCAGTACTTC.

V gene TRBV9 combines with J gene TRBJ1-1; the D gene is possibly TRBD1 (5 bases). Trimming took off 1 base at V and 1 base at J, with 11 bases between the two ends. In germline, CDR1 is SGDLS, CDR2 YYNGEE. This CDR3 is 15 amino acids long. In DNA, the CDR3 is TGTGCCAGCAGCGTAATCCCAGGGCGGAACACTGAAGCTTTCTTT. The encoded protein is CASSVIPGRNTEAFF.

The V call is TRBV7-2, the J call TRBJ1-1, with 7 bases matching TRBD1. CDR3 size: 12 residues. The J segment lost 10 bases and the V segment lost 5 bases, leaving 7 bases of the junction unmatched. Germline CDR1 SGHTA, CDR2 FQGNSA. The CDR3 region is CASSPDRRAAFF. The CDR3 DNA reads as TGTGCCAGCAGCCCGGACAGGCGGGCAGCTTTCTTT.

V usage is TRBV12-3 or TRBV12-4 and J usage is TRBJ2-5; 7 bases fit TRBD1. The V segment lost 6 bases and the J segment 5 bases; nucleotides outside the gene matches: 3. The CDR3 is 12 amino acids. The CDR3 sequence is CASSQQGETQYF. For the CDR3, the DNA is TGTGCCAGCAGCCAACAGGGGGAGACCCAGTACTTC.

V and J are TRBV2 and TRBJ2-7; the D gene is possibly TRBD2 (6 bases). V was cut by 6 bases and J by 3 bases, with 12 bases left in between. Per germline, CDR1 SNHLY and CDR2 FYNNEI. The CDR3 is 13 residues long. The CDR3 nucleotides read TGTGCCAGCAGCGAAATAGCGGTCTACGAGCAGTACTTC. Translated, it gives CASSEIAVYEQYF.

This clone was detected only a few times. The J gene is TRBJ1-1, the V gene TRBV6-5; no clear D gene. The CDR3 sequence is 14 residues long. Germline CDR1 is MNHEY and CDR2 is SVGAGI. The germline V and J ends were trimmed by 6 bases and 0 bases, with 11 bases remaining between them. The CDR3 sequence: CASSPTSLNTEAFF. The CDR3 bases are TGTGCCAGCAGCCCCACATCCCTGAACACTGAAGCTTTCTTT.

The chain links TRBV19 to TRBJ2-1, with TRBD2 matching 15 bases. With 5 bases clipped from V and 6 bases from J, the junction kept 5 bases outside the gene matches. The CDR3 totals 16 residues. The germline gives CDR1 LNHDA, CDR2 SQIVND (reference sequence). The CDR3, as DNA: TGTGCCAGTAGTCTATTGGGACTAGCGGGGGGCAATGAGCAGTTCTTC. This gives the protein CASSLLGLAGGNEQFF.

The CDR3 DNA reads TGTGCCAGCAGTTTAGTATCTCGCAATGAGCAGTTCTTC. It is translated as CASSLVSRNEQFF. The chain has TRBV28 and TRBJ2-1; D remains unclear. This CDR3 has 13 residues. CDR1 and CDR2 (germline): MDHEN, SYDVKM. Trimming took 2 bases from V and 6 from J, leaving 8 bases between them. The full variable domain, in which reference TRBV28 and TRBJ2-1 provide the parts outside the CDR3, is DVKVTQSSRYLVKRTGEKVFLECVQDMDHENMFWYRQDPGLGLRLIYFSYDVKMKEKGDIPEGYSVSREKKERFSLILESASTNQTSMYLCASSLVSRNEQFFGPGTRLTVL.

This clone was counted between two and nine times. V gene TRBV5-8 combines with J gene TRBJ2-2, with D possibly being TRBD1 (5 bases). There are 12 residues in the CDR3. Germline assignment: CDR1 SGHTS and CDR2 YDEGEE. V gave up 7 bases and J gave up 1 base, with 5 bases separating them. CDR3 sequence (DNA): TGTGCCAGCGGACAGAACACCGGGGAGCTGTTTTTT. Residues: CASGQNTGELFF.

The genes are TRBV5-6 and TRBJ1-1, with TRBD1 matching over 8 bases. Germline CDR1 SGHDT, CDR2 YYEEEE. The CDR3 has 15 amino acids. V trimming: 4 bases; J trimming: 3 bases; junction bases outside the gene matches: 8. The CDR3 here is CASSGQDRAHTEAFF. In DNA form, the CDR3 reads TGTGCCAGCAGCGGGCAGGACAGGGCGCACACTGAAGCTTTCTTT.

The V and J genes are TRBV5-1 and TRBJ1-1; 9 bases match TRBD1. CDR3 length: 15 residues. The trim removed 3 bases at V and 1 base at J, leaving 4 bases unmatched. Germline loops: CDR1 SGHRS, CDR2 YFSETQ. The CDR3 DNA sequence: TGCGCCAGCAGCTCTATACAGGGGGCGAACACTGAAGCTTTCTTT. Its protein is CASSSIQGANTEAFF.

The chain employs TRBV29-1 and TRBJ2-3; D not resolved. Germline V lookup: CDR1 SQVTM, CDR2 ANQGSEA. With 1 base removed from V and 6 bases from J, the gap between germline ends came to 11 bases. CDR3 length equals 13 residues. The DNA of the CDR3 is TGCAGCGTTGAAGCTAGTAGGTTGGATACGCAGTATTTT. This gives the protein CSVEASRLDTQYF.

This clone has a handful of counts. This chain joins TRBV12-5 and TRBJ2-7; D is ambiguous. The V and J ends lost 4 bases and 9 bases respectively, with 19 bases between them. This CDR3 has 14 amino acids. CDR1 and CDR2 from the germline V gene are LGHNT and FRNRAP. As DNA, the CDR3 is TGTGCTAGTGGTTCGTTCCGGTTCCCTTCTGGGCAGTACTTC. Translation: CASGSFRFPSGQYF. Combining the CDR3 with reference TRBV12-5 and TRBJ2-7 gives the whole variable domain DARVTQTPRHKVTEMGQEVTMRCQPILGHNTVFWYRQTMMQGLELLAYFRNRAPLDDSGMPKDRFSAEMPDATLATLKIQPSEPRDSAVYFCASGSFRFPSGQYFGPGTRLTVT.

This chain uses TRBV28 with TRBJ2-5; possibly TRBD1 for D (5 bases). Germline V gene sequence: CDR1 MDHEN, CDR2 SYDVKM. Trimming removed 7 bases at V and 5 bases at J, with 20 bases between. The CDR3 consists of 15 residues. The DNA for the CDR3 is TGTGCCAGCACCCCAGGGAATTTCCAACGGGAGACCCAGTACTTC. Its translation: CASTPGNFQRETQYF.

This sequence joins TRBV6-5 and TRBJ1-1; maybe TRBD1 (5 bases). CDR3 length: 13 amino acids. Germline-derived CDR1 and CDR2 are MNHEY and SVGAGI. The V end was cut by 11 bases, the J end by 4 bases, with 17 bases between. The CDR3 region is CASGQEGFTEAFF. As DNA, the CDR3 is TGTGCCTCAGGGCAGGAGGGGTTCACTGAAGCTTTCTTT.

V is TRBV28 and J is TRBJ2-2; maybe TRBD2 (6 bases). V lost 8 bases to trimming and J lost 3 bases, with 16 bases between them. The germline CDR1 and CDR2 sequences are MDHEN and SYDVKM. The CDR3 spans 15 residues. CDR3 coding DNA: TGTGCCAGCTCTAGGGGCGGGATAGACACCGGGGAGCTGTTTTTT. Protein sequence: CASSRGGIDTGELFF.

A single count supports this clone. This chain joins TRBV7-2 and TRBJ2-1; no reliable D call. V was shortened by 5 bases and J by 2 bases, with 4 bases between the two germline ends. The CDR3 is 12 residues long. CDR1 is SGHTA and CDR2 is FQGNSA in the germline V gene. The CDR3 DNA is TGTGCCAGCAGCCCTACCTACAATGAGCAGTTCTTC. It yields the protein CASSPTYNEQFF.

The genes are TRBV19 and TRBJ1-5, with a tentative D call TRBD1 (5 bases). Germline assignment: CDR1 LNHDA and CDR2 SQIVND (reference sequence). This CDR3 is built from 13 residues. V was clipped by 5 bases and J by 5 bases, with 10 bases between them. The CDR3 region is CASSWGRDQPQHF. The CDR3, as DNA: TGTGCCAGTAGTTGGGGCAGGGATCAGCCCCAGCATTTT.

V is TRBV19 and J is TRBJ2-5; tentatively, D is TRBD1 (6 bases). The germline CDR1 and CDR2 sequences are LNHDA and SQIVND (reference sequence). With 5 bases removed from V and 2 bases from J, the gap between germline ends came to 12 bases. CDR3 length: 14 amino acids. The CDR3 spells CASSSRGLQETQYF. The CDR3 region has the DNA TGTGCCAGTAGTTCCAGGGGATTGCAAGAGACCCAGTACTTC.

The chain links TRBV29-1 to TRBJ1-1; D is uncertain. The CDR3 has 12 amino acids. CDR1 is SQVTM and CDR2 is ANQGSEA in the germline V gene. Trimming cost V 4 bases and J 0 bases, with 6 bases left between them. The CDR3 loop is CSVGSVNTEAFF. CDR3 sequence (DNA): TGCAGCGTTGGATCAGTGAACACTGAAGCTTTCTTT.

This clone was observed once. The J gene is TRBJ2-1, the V gene TRBV7-3, with 8 bases identical to TRBD2. Germline CDR1 reads SGHTA; CDR2 reads FQGTGA. The CDR3 has 16 amino acids. J lost 1 base, V lost 1 base, and 3 bases had no gene match. For the CDR3, the DNA is TGTGCCAGCAGCTTAAATCCTAGCGGGTCCTACAATGAGCAGTTCTTC. Protein: CASSLNPSGSYNEQFF.

The genes are TRBV2 and TRBJ1-3; 9 nucleotides align to TRBD1. CDR1 SNHLY and CDR2 FYNNEI come from the germline V gene. Trimming at V came to 6 bases and at J to 0 bases, leaving 6 bases not matched to a gene. The CDR3 has 16 residues. CDR3 sequence: CASSVTGGSSGNTIYF. The CDR3 nucleotides are TGTGCCAGCAGCGTTACAGGGGGCAGCTCTGGAAACACCATATATTTT.

The V gene is TRBV19, the J gene TRBJ1-2; D is perhaps TRBD1 (6 bases). Per the germline V gene, CDR1 is LNHDA and CDR2 is SQIVND (reference sequence). V lost 7 bases, J lost 4 bases, and 16 bases lay in between. This CDR3 region has 14 residues. This chain's CDR3 is CASNYPDRVYGYTF. The CDR3 DNA is TGTGCCAGTAACTACCCGGACAGAGTCTATGGCTACACCTTC.

The chain uses TRBV5-1 and TRBJ1-5; perhaps TRBD1 as D (6 bases). Trimming removed 9 bases at V and 3 bases at J, with 16 bases between. Looked up from germline, CDR1 is SGHRS and CDR2 is YFSETQ. This CDR3 is built from 14 residues. This CDR3 is CANPGGQDNQPQHF. The CDR3, as DNA: TGCGCCAACCCGGGGGGCCAGGACAATCAGCCCCAGCATTTT.

The rearrangement uses TRBV10-2 and TRBJ2-5; TRBD2 matches at 9 bases. This CDR3 is 15 amino acids long. V trimming: 2 bases; J trimming: 3 bases; junction bases outside the gene matches: 4. The germline CDR1 and CDR2 sequences are WSHSY and SAAADI. The DNA of the CDR3 is TGCGCCAGCAGTGAGGAGGGACTAGCAAAAGAGACCCAGTACTTC. Its protein is CASSEEGLAKETQYF.

The chain couples TRBV28 to TRBJ2-7; 9 bases agree with TRBD2. This CDR3 spans 14 amino acids. V was pared by 3 bases and J by 9 bases, with 9 bases of the junction left unmatched. Germline values: CDR1 MDHEN, CDR2 SYDVKM. CDR3 sequence: CASSLTSGIGVQYF. CDR3 nucleotides: TGTGCCAGCAGTTTGACTAGCGGTATAGGGGTGCAGTACTTC.

This chain joins TRBV13 and TRBJ2-2; D is unclear. Looked up from germline, CDR1 is PRHDT and CDR2 is FYEKMQ (reference sequence). V was shortened by 3 bases and J by 1 base, with 9 bases between the two germline ends. The CDR3 covers 15 residues. The CDR3 reads CASSFSTLNTGELFF. In nucleotides, the CDR3 is TGTGCCAGCAGCTTCTCCACATTGAACACCGGGGAGCTGTTTTTT.

The chain combines TRBV19 with TRBJ1-2; TRBD1 is a possible D gene (6 bases). V dropped 3 bases and J dropped 10 bases, with 21 bases sitting between them. The CDR3 runs to 15 residues. Germline loops: CDR1 LNHDA, CDR2 SQIVND (reference sequence). The CDR3 bases are TGTGCCAGTAGTATTCAAGGGACACCGCGTCAGGACTACACCTTC. This sequence encodes CASSIQGTPRQDYTF.

This clone has more than one count but fewer than ten. The J gene is TRBJ2-1, the V gene TRBV10-3, with 8 bases fitting TRBD2. The CDR3 covers 19 residues. The germline V gene has CDR1 ENHRY and CDR2 SYGVKD. The ends lost 4 bases at V and 5 bases at J; junction bases unmatched: 19. In nucleotides, the CDR3 is TGTGCCATCAGTGTCTATGGGAGCGGGAGCGTCCGGGGGAACAATGAGCAGTTCTTC. Translating gives CAISVYGSGSVRGNNEQFF.

CDR3 protein: CASSYAGRSTGELFF. For the CDR3, the DNA is TGTGCCAGCAGTTACGCAGGGCGCAGCACCGGGGAGCTGTTTTTT. This chain joins TRBV6-5 and TRBJ2-2; D is possibly TRBD1 (5 bases). V was cut by 2 bases and J by 4 bases, with 11 bases left in between. The germline gives CDR1 MNHEY, CDR2 SVGAGI. This CDR3 region has 15 residues.